This TCR beta chain was captured in a study of cytomegalovirus exposure and HLA in healthy donors. In germline, CDR1 is SEHNR, CDR2 FQNEAQ (reference sequence). V gave up 3 bases and J gave up 0 bases, with 21 bases separating them. The CDR3 covers 18 residues. Clones were read by immunoSEQ multiplex PCR, and TCRdb kept only the in-frame ones, dropping some. The sample carries under 400,000 clones, 88% recorded once. The receptor was isolated from a man aged 25 to 40 in good health and CMV-seronegative. This rearrangement joins TRBV7-9 to TRBJ2-7, with a possible D match to TRBD1 (6 bases). Sequencing was carried out using PBMCs. The CDR3: CASSLFYRDTGPSYEQYF. Here the CDR3 DNA reads TGTGCCAGCAGCTTGTTTTACCGGGACACCGGGCCCTCCTACGAGCAGTACTTC.